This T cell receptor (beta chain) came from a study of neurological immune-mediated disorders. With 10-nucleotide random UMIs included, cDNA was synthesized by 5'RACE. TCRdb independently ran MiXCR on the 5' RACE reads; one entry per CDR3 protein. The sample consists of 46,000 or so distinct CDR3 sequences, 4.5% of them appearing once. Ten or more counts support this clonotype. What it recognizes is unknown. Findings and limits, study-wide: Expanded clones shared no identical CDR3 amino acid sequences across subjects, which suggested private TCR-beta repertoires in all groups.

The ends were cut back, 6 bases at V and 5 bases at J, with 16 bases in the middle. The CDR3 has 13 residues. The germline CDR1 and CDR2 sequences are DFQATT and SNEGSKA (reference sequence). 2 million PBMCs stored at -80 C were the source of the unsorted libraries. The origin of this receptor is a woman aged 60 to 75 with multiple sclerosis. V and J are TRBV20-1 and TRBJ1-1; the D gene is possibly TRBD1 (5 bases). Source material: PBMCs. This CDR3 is CSAPRGGWTEAFF. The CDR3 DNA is TGCAGTGCCCCCCGGGGGGGGTGGACTGAAGCTTTCTTT.